This T cell receptor (beta chain) was obtained from a study of CD4 T cells in relation to SARS-CoV-2 and coronaviruses. Background on the study: ViraFEST: roughly ten-day antigen culture of PBMCs, then TCR beta CDR3 sequencing. The HLA restriction of the shared crossreactive spike epitopes was mapped.

Trimming left V 7 bases short and J 6 bases short, with 16 bases between. Germline CDR1 and CDR2: LNHDA and SQIVND (reference sequence). CDR3 length: 14 amino acids. The study's findings and limits: Pre-pandemic and post-infection samples never came from the same donor.

Sequencing was performed with immunoSEQ multiplex PCR; in TCRdb, only in-frame clones are kept and a portion is missing. Among more than 25,000 clones listed, over 70% were seen once. Remarks on this clone: Its target is unknown.

Unexposed donor CD4+ T cells date from about 2011-2018, before the COVID-19 pandemic. The cells were cultured for about ten days before CD4+ T cells were isolated. The chain employs TRBV19 and TRBJ2-1; a weak D match, TRBD2 (6 bases). The material sequenced was CD4+ T cells from PBMCs, cultured in vitro. This receptor was obtained from a human donor in good health. Here the CDR3 DNA reads TGTGCCAGTACGACTAGTTCCCTTTCCAATGAGCAGTTCTTC. Translating gives CASTTSSLSNEQFF.